This T cell receptor beta chain was identified in a study of technical replicates of blood from four donors. The data were produced by immunoSEQ multiplex PCR, yet TCRdb's version contains in-frame clones alone and is incomplete. Counted here are roughly 60,000 clones, 80% to 95% occurring once; the ten biggest clones make up more than 4%. This CDR3 spans 15 amino acids. The V gene's germline CDR1 is SGHAT and CDR2 FQNNGV. V gave up 4 bases and J gave up 2 bases; unmatched junction bases: 7. V usage is TRBV11-2 and J usage is TRBJ2-7, with 8 bases aligning to TRBD2. The sample comprised PBMCs. This clonotype was obtained from a human donor in good health. Some clones in this sample may be carry-over from other donors' samples. The CDR3 nucleotides read TGTGCCAGCAGCTATACGACGGGAGGGACCTACGAGCAGTACTTC. It yields the protein CASSYTTGGTYEQYF. Supplemented by reference TRBV11-2 and TRBJ2-7, the full variable domain reads EAGVAQSPRYKIIEKRQSVAFWCNPISGHATLYWYQQILGQGPKLLIQFQNNGVVDDSQLPKDRFSAERLKGVDSTLKIQPAKLEDSAVYLCASSYTTGGTYEQYFGPGTRLTVT.